Listed below are T cell receptor beta chains from one sample, sequenced in a study of blood T cell repertoires in COVID-19. Only in-frame clones appear in the TCRdb table, and some are missing; sequencing was by immunoSEQ multiplex PCR. The sample consists of 300,000 to 350,000 clones, 70% to 90% of them appearing once. Source material: PBMCs or T cells enriched from blood (not recorded which). The receptors shown here come from a young man who had recovered from COVID-19. CDR3s include the opening cysteine and the closing phenylalanine or tryptophan. The D gene is left open where the match is weak. Clone size is given for some rows only: seen once, a few or many times, or a class if the clone is expanded.

J: TRBJ2-7
V: TRBV30
D: -
size: few
DNA: TGTGCCTGGAGTAGGGGGGGCCACTACGAGCAGTACTTC
CDR3: CAWSRGGHYEQYF

J: TRBJ1-1
V: TRBV18
D: TRBD1
size: once
DNA: TGTGCCAGCTCACCACGTACAACAGGGGTTATAGCTTTCTTT
CDR3: CASSPRTTGVIAFF

J: TRBJ2-3
V: TRBV27
D: TRBD2
size: -
DNA: TGTGCCAGCAGTTCGCAGGAGCGGGGGGGCAGGGATACGCAGTATTTT
CDR3: CASSSQERGGRDTQYF

J: TRBJ1-6
V: TRBV30
D: -
size: -
DNA: TGTGCCTGGAGTGTACAAGGAGGGAGGAATTCACCCCTCCACTTT
CDR3: CAWSVQGGRNSPLHF

J: TRBJ1-4
V: TRBV19
D: TRBD1
size: -
DNA: TGTGCCAGTAGTACCGTACAGGGGAATAATGAAAAACTGTTTTTT
CDR3: CASSTVQGNNEKLFF

J: TRBJ1-2
V: TRBV5-4
D: TRBD1
size: -
DNA: TGTGCCAGCAGCTTCTCCCAACTGACAGGGGGCCGGGGCTATGGCTACACCTTC
CDR3: CASSFSQLTGGRGYGYTF

J: TRBJ2-1
V: TRBV24-1
D: -
size: -
DNA: TGTGCCACCAGTGATTTACGGGGTAAGAGAGGGCGCAATGAGCAGTTCTTC
CDR3: CATSDLRGKRGRNEQFF

J: TRBJ2-2
V: TRBV9
D: -
size: -
DNA: TGTGCCAGCAGCGTAGGAGGTGCAGGGGCCACCGGGGAGCTGTTTTTT
CDR3: CASSVGGAGATGELFF

J: TRBJ1-6
V: TRBV25-1
D: -
size: -
DNA: TGTGCCAGCAGCCTCGGAGGGTACAGCTCACCCCTCCACTTT
CDR3: CASSLGGYSSPLHF

J: TRBJ1-5
V: TRBV19
D: TRBD1
size: -
DNA: TGTGCCAGTAGTGCGTCGACAGGGGGCAATCAGCCCCAGCATTTT
CDR3: CASSASTGGNQPQHF

J: TRBJ1-2
V: TRBV2
D: TRBD1
size: few
DNA: TGTGCCAGCAGCCAACAGGGGAACTATGGCTACACCTTC
CDR3: CASSQQGNYGYTF

J: TRBJ2-7
V: TRBV11-2
D: TRBD1
size: -
DNA: TGTGCCAGCAGCCCCTTTCGACAGGGCGCAACCTACGAGCAGTACTTC
CDR3: CASSPFRQGATYEQYF

J: TRBJ2-5
V: TRBV19
D: TRBD2
size: -
DNA: TGTGCCAGTAGTATTGCTAGCGGGGGTAAACAAGAGACCCAGTACTTC
CDR3: CASSIASGGKQETQYF

J: TRBJ2-5
V: TRBV7-3
D: TRBD1
size: once
DNA: TGTGCCAGCAGCTCCGGACAGGGGGAGACCCAGTACTTC
CDR3: CASSSGQGETQYF

J: TRBJ2-1
V: TRBV11-3
D: TRBD2
size: -
DNA: TGTGCCAGCAGCTCTAGCGGGGGGGCCTCACGTGAGCAGTTCTTC
CDR3: CASSSSGGASREQFF

J: TRBJ2-3
V: TRBV9
D: -
size: -
DNA: TGTGCCAGCAGCTCAGGACTAATCAGCACAGATACGCAGTATTTT
CDR3: CASSSGLISTDTQYF

J: TRBJ1-5
V: TRBV10-3
D: -
size: -
DNA: TGTGCCATCAGTGAGTCGGCGACAGGCAATCAGCCCCAGCATTTT
CDR3: CAISESATGNQPQHF

J: TRBJ1-5
V: TRBV3-1/TRBV3-2
D: -
size: -
DNA: TGTGCCAGCAGCCAAGATCCCAGGGGCGGTCAGCCCCAGCATTTT
CDR3: CASSQDPRGGQPQHF

J: TRBJ1-1
V: TRBV30
D: -
size: -
DNA: TGTGCCGGAGAAGACAGAACTAACACTGAAGCTTTCTTT
CDR3: CAGEDRTNTEAFF

J: TRBJ1-1
V: TRBV2
D: -
size: -
DNA: TGTGCCAGCAGTGAGAGGTCCACTGAAGCTTTCTTT
CDR3: CASSERSTEAFF

J: TRBJ2-3
V: TRBV3-1/TRBV3-2
D: TRBD2
size: -
DNA: TGTGCCAGCAGCCAAGATCTTTCGGGGGGGAAGGATACGCAGTATTTT
CDR3: CASSQDLSGGKDTQYF

J: TRBJ2-7
V: TRBV2
D: -
size: -
DNA: TGTGCCAGCAGTGAAGCGCGCGGGGTGGGAGAGCAGTACTTC
CDR3: CASSEARGVGEQYF

J: TRBJ1-3
V: TRBV19
D: TRBD1
size: -
DNA: TGTGCCAGTAGTACCCGACAGGGATTCGGCTCTGGAAACACCATATATTTT
CDR3: CASSTRQGFGSGNTIYF

J: TRBJ2-7
V: TRBV25-1
D: -
size: -
DNA: TGTGCCAGTCGGGGGGCGCGCACCTACGAGCAGTACTTC
CDR3: CASRGARTYEQYF

J: TRBJ1-3
V: TRBV9
D: TRBD1
size: -
DNA: TGTGCCAGCAGCGCGACAGGGAGGCTAGATGGAAACACCATATATTTT
CDR3: CASSATGRLDGNTIYF

J: TRBJ2-7
V: TRBV7-9
D: TRBD1
size: -
DNA: TGTGCCAGCAGCCCACCGGGACAGGCCCCTTACGAGCAGTACTTC
CDR3: CASSPPGQAPYEQYF

J: TRBJ2-7
V: TRBV3-1/TRBV3-2
D: TRBD1
size: -
DNA: TGTGCCAGCAGCCAAGGACAGGGGGCTTTATCCTACGAGCAGTACTTC
CDR3: CASSQGQGALSYEQYF

J: TRBJ1-1
V: TRBV27
D: TRBD1
size: -
DNA: TGTGCCTGCCGACAGGGGTCCAACACTGAAGCTTTCTTT
CDR3: CACRQGSNTEAFF

J: TRBJ1-1
V: TRBV11-1
D: -
size: -
DNA: TGTGCCAGCAGCTTAGCGGGTTCACCGGGAGGAACTGAAGCTTTCTTT
CDR3: CASSLAGSPGGTEAFF

J: TRBJ2-3
V: TRBV2
D: TRBD1
size: -
DNA: TGTGCCAGCAGTGTTATGACAGGGGGCGGAGATACGCAGTATTTT
CDR3: CASSVMTGGGDTQYF

J: TRBJ1-1
V: TRBV6-2/TRBV6-3
D: TRBD1
size: -
DNA: TGTGCCAGCAGTTATAGGGACAGGCGGGGGACTGAAGCTTTCTTT
CDR3: CASSYRDRRGTEAFF

J: TRBJ2-7
V: TRBV2
D: -
size: -
DNA: TGTGCCAGCCGCCGATGGGGCCGCTACGAGCAGTACTTC
CDR3: CASRRWGRYEQYF

J: TRBJ1-3
V: TRBV5-6
D: -
size: -
DNA: TGTGCCAGCAGCTTGGCTGACTACTCTGGAAACACCATATATTTT
CDR3: CASSLADYSGNTIYF

J: TRBJ2-7
V: TRBV7-8
D: TRBD2
size: -
DNA: TGTGCCAGCAGCCGTAAACTAGCGGGGGTCTCCTACGAGCAGTACTTC
CDR3: CASSRKLAGVSYEQYF

J: TRBJ2-3
V: TRBV30
D: -
size: -
DNA: TGTGCCTGGAGCCGGACATTTACAGATACGCAGTATTTT
CDR3: CAWSRTFTDTQYF

J: TRBJ1-2
V: TRBV2
D: -
size: -
DNA: TGTGCCAGCAGTGAATTTCATAGAAATGGCTACACCTTC
CDR3: CASSEFHRNGYTF

J: TRBJ2-3
V: TRBV10-3
D: TRBD1
size: -
DNA: TGTGCCATCAGGAGGGGACAGGGTACCGATACGCAGTATTTT
CDR3: CAIRRGQGTDTQYF

J: TRBJ2-3
V: TRBV30
D: -
size: -
DNA: TGTGCCTGGAGTGTTCGAGGTCCCCTCCCAGATACGCAGTATTTT
CDR3: CAWSVRGPLPDTQYF

J: TRBJ2-3
V: TRBV6-5
D: TRBD1
size: once
DNA: TGTGCCAGCGGACCCCGGGACAGGGATCCAGATACGCAGTATTTT
CDR3: CASGPRDRDPDTQYF

J: TRBJ2-1
V: TRBV18
D: -
size: -
DNA: TGTGCCAGCACACCAACCAGGGGTCCGACCAATGAGCAGTTCTTC
CDR3: CASTPTRGPTNEQFF

J: TRBJ1-3
V: TRBV30
D: TRBD1
size: -
DNA: TGTGCCTGGTCGGACAGGGGAAACACCATATATTTT
CDR3: CAWSDRGNTIYF

J: TRBJ1-2
V: TRBV10-3
D: -
size: -
DNA: TGTGCCATCAGTGGAACAGGGAACCGCAACTATGGCTACACCTTC
CDR3: CAISGTGNRNYGYTF

J: TRBJ1-1
V: TRBV13
D: TRBD1
size: -
DNA: TGTGCCAGCAGCTTAGCCAACAGGGGCCCCGGGGGTGAAGCTTTCTTT
CDR3: CASSLANRGPGGEAFF

J: TRBJ2-6
V: TRBV15
D: -
size: -
DNA: TGTGCCACCAGCAGCCCATCTGGGGCCAACGTCCTGACTTTC
CDR3: CATSSPSGANVLTF

J: TRBJ2-5
V: TRBV6-5
D: -
size: -
DNA: TGTGCCAGCAGTCCCGGGGTACGGCAAGAGACCCAGTACTTC
CDR3: CASSPGVRQETQYF

J: TRBJ1-5
V: TRBV27
D: -
size: few
DNA: TGTGCCAGCAGGGGAGGGGTGGGCCAGCCCCAGCATTTT
CDR3: CASRGGVGQPQHF

J: TRBJ1-1
V: TRBV10-3
D: -
size: -
DNA: TGTGCCATCAGTGAGTCTACTTTGCTGAACACTGAAGCTTTCTTT
CDR3: CAISESTLLNTEAFF

J: TRBJ2-5
V: TRBV10-3
D: TRBD1
size: -
DNA: TGTGCCACCACGGGACAGCACCAAGAGACCCAGTACTTC
CDR3: CATTGQHQETQYF

J: TRBJ1-3
V: TRBV11-2
D: -
size: -
DNA: TGTGCCAGCAGCTTAGATGTGCGTACCTACGGAAACACCATATATTTT
CDR3: CASSLDVRTYGNTIYF

J: TRBJ2-3
V: TRBV4-3
D: TRBD2
size: -
DNA: TGCGCCAGCAGCCAAGATAACGGGGGGGGCCGTTTTAAGTATTTT
CDR3: CASSQDNGGGRFKYF

J: TRBJ1-1
V: TRBV5-1
D: TRBD1
size: -
DNA: TGCGCCAGCAGCCACGGGACAGGGGCTGAAGCTTTCTTT
CDR3: CASSHGTGAEAFF

J: TRBJ1-2
V: TRBV10-3
D: -
size: -
DNA: TGTGCCATCAGTGAGGAAGGAGGGAATGCGGATTATGGCTACACCTTC
CDR3: CAISEEGGNADYGYTF